The subject of this entry is one TCR beta chain. Stated time point: blood 2 weeks post-SBRT. Treatment described: 15 Gy SBRT to primary tumor, nephrectomy 4 weeks later. Radiation-treated patients gave blood at baseline, week 2 and week 4. Clear cell pathology was present in this patient's renal cell carcinoma. Produced via immunoSEQ multiplex PCR; TCRdb's table is partial and in-frame only. The sample contains fewer than 150,000 clones, 88% of which appear only once. The germline V and J ends were trimmed by 1 base and 3 bases, with 18 bases remaining between them. Germline V CDR1 and CDR2: SGHNT, YENEEA. CDR3 length: 17 amino acids. The data were obtained in a study of radiation and T cells in renal cell carcinoma. Study-level information: Nephrectomy followed 15 Gy stereotactic body radiation by 4 weeks.

The chain uses TRBV11-3 and TRBJ2-5, with D tentatively TRBD2 (6 bases). This TCR was recovered from an older woman with renal cell carcinoma. The sequences come from blood, collected from a patient whose treatment included radiotherapy and nephrectomy. This CDR3 reads CASSLGASGYTEETQYF. CDR3 DNA sequence: TGTGCCAGCAGCTTAGGGGCCAGCGGGTACACCGAAGAGACCCAGTACTTC.